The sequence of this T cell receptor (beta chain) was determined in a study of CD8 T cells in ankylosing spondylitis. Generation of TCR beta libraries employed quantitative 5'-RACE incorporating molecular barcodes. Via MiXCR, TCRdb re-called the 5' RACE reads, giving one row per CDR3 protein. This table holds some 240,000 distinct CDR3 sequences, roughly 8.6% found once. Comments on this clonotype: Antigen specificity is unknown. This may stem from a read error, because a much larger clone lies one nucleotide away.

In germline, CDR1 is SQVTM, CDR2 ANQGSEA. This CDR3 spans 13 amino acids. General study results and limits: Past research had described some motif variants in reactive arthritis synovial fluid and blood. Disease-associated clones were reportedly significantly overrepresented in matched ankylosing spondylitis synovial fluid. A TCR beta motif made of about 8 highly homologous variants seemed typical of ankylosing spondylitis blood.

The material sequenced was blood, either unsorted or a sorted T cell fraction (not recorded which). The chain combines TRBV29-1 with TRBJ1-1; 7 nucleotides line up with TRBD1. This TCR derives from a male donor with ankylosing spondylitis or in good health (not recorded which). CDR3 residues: CSVPGQRNSEAFF. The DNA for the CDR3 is TGCAGCGTGCCGGGACAGAGGAACTCTGAAGCTTTCTTT.